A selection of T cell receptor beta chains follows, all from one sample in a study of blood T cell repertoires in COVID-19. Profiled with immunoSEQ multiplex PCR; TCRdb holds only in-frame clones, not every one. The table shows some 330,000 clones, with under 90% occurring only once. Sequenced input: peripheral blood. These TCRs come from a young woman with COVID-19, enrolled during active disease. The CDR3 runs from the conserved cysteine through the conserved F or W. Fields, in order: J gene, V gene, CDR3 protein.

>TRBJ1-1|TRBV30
CAWSTEMNTEAFF
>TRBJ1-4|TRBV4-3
CASSRQDRGGEKLFF
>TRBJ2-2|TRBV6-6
CASSYLRANTGELFF
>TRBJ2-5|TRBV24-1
CATSDFPSGTQETQYF
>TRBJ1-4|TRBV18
CASSPRDRINEKLFF
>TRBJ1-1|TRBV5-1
CASSLEGGVTEAFF
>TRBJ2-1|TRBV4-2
CASSQAGTSGFNEQFF
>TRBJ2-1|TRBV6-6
CASSSQGNEQFF
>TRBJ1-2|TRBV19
CATQSPGQGNYGYTF
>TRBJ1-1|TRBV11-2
CASSSRRDTEAFF
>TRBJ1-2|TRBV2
CASTQGRGIEASGYTF
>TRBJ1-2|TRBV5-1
CASSLATGIPGYGYTF
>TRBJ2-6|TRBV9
CASSVGLAGRSGANVLTF
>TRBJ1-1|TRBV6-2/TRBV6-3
CASSYSRGTEAFF
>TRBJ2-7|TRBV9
CASSNSPSGIYEQYF
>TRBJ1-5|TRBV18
CASSLTVMDQPQHF
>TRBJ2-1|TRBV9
CASSLGLAGGHYLFF
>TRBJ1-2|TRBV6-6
CASRGQQNYGYTF
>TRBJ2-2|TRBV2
CASSGYRGRELFF
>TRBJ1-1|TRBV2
CASSERQGLAAFF
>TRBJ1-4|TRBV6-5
CASSYSEGGIREKLFF
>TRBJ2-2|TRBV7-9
CASSRRSSHTGELFF
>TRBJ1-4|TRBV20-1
CSASPTGQGGKLFF
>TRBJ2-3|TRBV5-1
CASTTSGQVTDTQYF
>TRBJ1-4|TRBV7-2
CASSFPSQARNEKLFF
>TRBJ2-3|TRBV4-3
CASSPSSGGVADTQYF
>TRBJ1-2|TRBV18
CASSPSTGGDYGYTF
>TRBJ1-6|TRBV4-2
CASSQDELLNSPLHF
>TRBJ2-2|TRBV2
CASSLGLDTGELFF
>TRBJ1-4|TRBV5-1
CASSFLATNEKLFF
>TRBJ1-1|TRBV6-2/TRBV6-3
CASSYGRSTEAFF
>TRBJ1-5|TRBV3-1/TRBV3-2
CASSLRTWDNQPQHF
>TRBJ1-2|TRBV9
CASSEGGGYIPFYGYTF
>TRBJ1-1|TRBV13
CASSPNRVTEAFF
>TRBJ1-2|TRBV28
CASRATGPLSGDYTF
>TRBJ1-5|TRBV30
CAWRGTGAGQPQHF
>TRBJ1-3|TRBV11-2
CASSWNRGGNTIYF
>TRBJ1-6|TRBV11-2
CASSLGSGGSPLHF
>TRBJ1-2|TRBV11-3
CASSAGAGKKANYGYTF
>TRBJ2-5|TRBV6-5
CASRKQGRETQYF
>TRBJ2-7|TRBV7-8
CASSLDQGYEQYF
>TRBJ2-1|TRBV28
CASSTSGGYNNEQFF
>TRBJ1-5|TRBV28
CASKRGGTNQPQHF
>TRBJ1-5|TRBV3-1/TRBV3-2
CASSQDLGDFQPQHF
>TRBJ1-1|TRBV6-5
CATNRGRTDTEAFF
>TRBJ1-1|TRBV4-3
CASSQQYLTSEAFF
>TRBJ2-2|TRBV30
CAWSAIIASGELFF
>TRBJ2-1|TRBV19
CASSIASGIYNEQFF
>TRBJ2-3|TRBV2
CASSAYRGVTDTQYF
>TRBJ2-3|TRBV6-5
CASSWTSGGTDTQYF
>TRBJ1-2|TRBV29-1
CSAGTGFRGYTF
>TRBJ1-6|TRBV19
CASSSPPGQLINSPLHF
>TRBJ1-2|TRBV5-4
CASTIVGRTLTMGYTF
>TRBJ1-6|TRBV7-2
CASSPQQGAGQGSPLHF
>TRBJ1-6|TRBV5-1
CASSRQEMSSYNSPLHF